Following are 23 T cell receptor beta chains from one sample sequenced in a study of cytomegalovirus exposure and HLA in healthy donors. The PCR contained 60 Vbeta and 13 Jbeta primers. The assay was immunoSEQ multiplex PCR, and TCRdb's table has in-frame clones only and misses some. The sample carries fewer than 250,000 clones, around 79% recorded once. The sample comprised PBMCs. All receptors derive from a woman in her late teens or twenties in good health and CMV-seronegative.

The CDR3 protein is CASRNRGIPYEQYF. CDR3 DNA sequence: TGTGCCAGCCGAAATAGGGGGATCCCCTACGAGCAGTACTTC. The chain combines TRBV27 with TRBJ2-7; D perhaps matches TRBD1 (6 bases). Germline V gives CDR1 MNHEY, CDR2 SMNVEV (reference sequence). V was pared by 8 bases and J by 2 bases, with 16 bases between. This CDR3 contains 14 residues.

The V call is TRBV11-2, the J call TRBJ1-2, with D possibly TRBD1 on 5 matching bases. The V end lost 0 bases, the J end lost 6 bases, and 14 bases lay between the germline ends. The CDR3 length is 15 residues. From germline, CDR1 is SGHAT and CDR2 FQNNGV. CDR3 in amino acids: CASSLDPSGGDGYTF. CDR3 sequence (DNA): TGTGCCAGCAGCTTAGACCCCTCCGGGGGGGATGGCTACACCTTC.

This clone showed up just once. This chain uses TRBV20-1 with TRBJ2-5; 7 bases line up with TRBD2. This CDR3 contains 11 residues. Germline lookup yields CDR1 DFQATT and CDR2 SNEGSKA (reference sequence). Trimming took 5 bases from V and 3 from J; bases not matched to a gene: 0. The CDR3 DNA reads TGCAGTGCTGGGGGGGAAGAGACCCAGTACTTC. Translating it yields CSAGGEETQYF.

This chain links TRBV27 with TRBJ1-3, with TRBD1 matching over 9 bases. Germline V CDR1 and CDR2: MNHEY, SMNVEV (reference sequence). V shed 5 bases and J 8 bases; nucleotides not matched to a gene: 7. The CDR3 length is 14 residues. Written as DNA, the CDR3 is TGTGCCAGCAGTCCGGGGACAGGGTGGGACACCATATATTTT. Residues: CASSPGTGWDTIYF.

This clone was seen more than once but under ten times. The rearrangement joins TRBV28 to TRBJ2-2, with a possible D match to TRBD2 (6 bases). This CDR3 has 15 amino acids. Per the germline V gene, CDR1 is MDHEN and CDR2 is SYDVKM. V was trimmed by 5 bases and J by 2 bases, leaving 12 bases between them. The CDR3 spells CASSPLGLNTGELFF. Here the CDR3 DNA reads TGTGCCAGCAGTCCACTGGGACTCAACACCGGGGAGCTGTTTTTT.

The rearrangement uses TRBV21-1 and TRBJ2-7; the listed D gene, TRBD2, was not tested against the DNA. TRBV21-1 is described as a pseudogene. This CDR3 has 18 amino acids. This chain's CDR3 is CASSKIIGSAGGVYEQYF. The CDR3 DNA reads as TGTGCCAGCAGCAAAATAATCGGGTCAGCGGGAGGGGTGTACGAGCAGTACTTC.

The CDR3 protein is CASSFRTGANTGELFF. The CDR3 DNA is TGTGCCAGCAGCTTCCGGACAGGAGCGAACACCGGGGAGCTGTTTTTT. The rearrangement joins TRBV7-3 to TRBJ2-2; TRBD1 matches 7 bases. V shed 3 bases, J shed 0 bases, and the junction held 4 bases outside the gene matches. Germline values: CDR1 SGHTA, CDR2 FQGTGA. This CDR3 region has 16 residues.

The gene calls are TRBV6-6 and TRBJ2-2, with no clear D. V lost 2 bases and J 6 bases, leaving 10 bases between the germline ends. In germline, CDR1 is MNHNY, CDR2 SVGAGI (reference sequence). The CDR3 runs 14 residues. This chain's CDR3 is CASSYGVVAGELFF. CDR3 nucleotide sequence: TGTGCCAGCAGTTACGGTGTCGTAGCCGGGGAGCTGTTTTTT.

The V call is TRBV1, the J call TRBJ1-4; the D segment call TRBD1 is taken from the table without a DNA check. TRBV1 is designated a pseudogene. The CDR3 loop spans 16 amino acids. CDR3 nucleotides: TGCACCAGCAGCCAATCTATCGGACAACGCAATGAAAAACTGTTTTTT. Its protein is CTSSQSIGQRNEKLFF.

This clone was counted a few times. This chain joins TRBV5-1 and TRBJ1-2; the match to TRBD1 covers 7 bases. The length of the CDR3 is 14 residues. CDR1 is SGHRS, CDR2 YFSETQ, per germline. Trimming took 5 bases from V and 5 from J; bases not matched to a gene: 9. The CDR3 reads CASRSGTEFYGYTF. The CDR3 coding sequence is TGCGCCAGCAGGTCCGGGACAGAGTTTTATGGCTACACCTTC.

The V call is TRBV19, the J call TRBJ2-2, with D perhaps TRBD2 (8 bases). Germline V gives CDR1 LNHDA, CDR2 SQIVND (reference sequence). CDR3 length: 18 amino acids. V was pared by 7 bases and J by 2 bases, with 23 bases between. In DNA, the CDR3 is TGTGCCAGTAACAGAAGGGGGCTAGCGGGCCCTAACACCGGGGAGCTGTTTTTT. Translating it yields CASNRRGLAGPNTGELFF.

This sequence joins TRBV7-8 and TRBJ2-5; 11 bases agree with TRBD2. The germline V gene encodes CDR1 SGHVS and CDR2 FQNEAQ. V trimming: 6 bases; J trimming: 6 bases; junction bases outside the gene matches: 9. The CDR3 extends over 15 amino acids. The CDR3 reads CASRPLAGVIQTQYF. The CDR3 DNA is TGTGCCAGCAGACCACTAGCGGGAGTAATACAGACCCAGTACTTC.

This chain links TRBV9 with TRBJ1-6; TRBD1 matches 8 bases. The CDR3 has 17 residues. CDR1 and CDR2 from the germline V gene are SGDLS and YYNGEE. V lost 4 bases and J lost 0; bases outside the gene matches: 6. The CDR3 DNA reads TGTGCCAGCAGCACCCGGGACAGGAGCTCCTATAATTCACCCCTCCACTTT. Its protein product is CASSTRDRSSYNSPLHF.

The chain has TRBV6-6 and TRBJ2-1, with TRBD2 matching over 7 bases. V was clipped by 8 bases and J by 3 bases; unmatched bases: 10. Germline assignment: CDR1 MNHNY and CDR2 SVGAGI (reference sequence). The CDR3 extends over 15 amino acids. The CDR3 loop is CASAPGGSVYNEQFF. CDR3 in DNA: TGTGCCAGCGCACCCGGGGGGAGCGTCTACAATGAGCAGTTCTTC.

This chain uses TRBV28 with TRBJ2-5, with D tentatively TRBD1 (5 bases). V was clipped by 7 bases and J by 4 bases, with 22 bases between them. The CDR3 totals 16 residues. The germline CDR1 and CDR2 sequences are MDHEN and SYDVKM. CDR3 sequence: CASTPLGQGGGETQYF. The DNA of the CDR3 is TGTGCCAGCACCCCACTTGGGCAGGGCGGTGGAGAGACCCAGTACTTC. The complete variable domain, with remaining parts taken from reference TRBV28 and TRBJ2-5, reads DVKVTQSSRYLVKRTGEKVFLECVQDMDHENMFWYRQDPGLGLRLIYFSYDVKMKEKGDIPEGYSVSREKKERFSLILESASTNQTSMYLCASTPLGQGGGETQYFGPGTRLLVL.

On this clone itself: At one of its ends the junction is not consistent with the germline gene, which may arise from a read error. The chain carries TRBV2 and TRBJ2-2, with 9 bases lining up with TRBD1. Germline-derived CDR1 and CDR2 are SNHLY and FYNNEI. This CDR3 region has 16 residues. This CDR3 reads CASREAGTGYTGELFF. As DNA, the CDR3 is TGTGCCAGCAGGGAAGCCGGGACAGGGTATACCGGGGAGCTGTTTTTT.

V gene TRBV5-1 combines with J gene TRBJ1-2, with D possibly being TRBD1 (5 bases). Trimming stripped 4 bases from V and 3 bases from J, with 13 bases between. The CDR3 spans 14 residues. Germline CDR1 reads SGHRS; CDR2 reads YFSETQ. CDR3 nucleotide sequence: TGCGCCAGCAGCGGACAAAAAGAGCACTATGGCTACACCTTC. Its translation: CASSGQKEHYGYTF.

This clone occurred once. The rearrangement links TRBV19 to TRBJ2-3; TRBD1 might be the D (7 bases). Germline V CDR1 and CDR2: LNHDA, SQIVND (reference sequence). V was clipped by 4 bases and J by 1 base, with 12 bases between them. This CDR3 is 15 amino acids long. CDR3 residues: CASSSRRGGTDTQYF. As DNA, the CDR3 is TGTGCCAGTAGTAGCCGCAGGGGGGGCACAGATACGCAGTATTTT.

This clone was picked up one time. The gene calls are TRBV9 and TRBJ2-5, with 9 bases matching TRBD1. Germline assignment: CDR1 SGDLS and CDR2 YYNGEE. The length of the CDR3 is 14 residues. After removal of 4 bases from V and 5 bases from J, the junction contained 6 bases not matched to a gene. This CDR3 is CASSSGQGWETQYF. The CDR3 DNA is TGTGCCAGCAGCTCAGGACAGGGGTGGGAGACCCAGTACTTC.

This clone was detected only once. The genes are TRBV7-9 and TRBJ2-5, with TRBD2 as a possible D gene (7 bases). Germline CDR1 SEHNR, CDR2 FQNEAQ (reference sequence). The CDR3 runs 17 residues. V lost 5 bases and J lost 4, with 23 bases in between. CDR3 DNA: TGTGCCAGCAGCAACCTGGGAGGGGGTCCGAAAGGAGAGACCCAGTACTTC. This translates into CASSNLGGGPKGETQYF.

The chain recombines TRBV19 with TRBJ1-5; 9 bases agree with TRBD1. The junction had 10 bases not matched to a gene; V was cut back by 4 bases and J by 6 bases. The germline CDR1 and CDR2 sequences are LNHDA and SQIVND (reference sequence). CDR3 size: 16 residues. The CDR3 region is CASSTNRDRVGQPQHF. The CDR3 nucleotides read TGTGCCAGTAGTACAAACAGGGACAGGGTTGGTCAGCCCCAGCATTTT.

The chain combines TRBV21-1 with TRBJ1-5. TRBV21-1 is assigned pseudogene status. The CDR3 contains 16 residues. CDR3: CASSKWGGRGNQPQHF. CDR3 bases: TGTGCCAGCAGCAAATGGGGGGGGCGCGGAAATCAGCCCCAGCATTTT.

The rearrangement uses TRBV11-2 and TRBJ2-7; TRBD2 agrees at 10 bases. After removal of 4 bases from V and 3 bases from J, the junction contained 6 bases not matched to a gene. Germline CDR1 SGHAT, CDR2 FQNNGV. There are 15 residues in the CDR3. The CDR3 coding sequence is TGTGCCAGCAGCTCCCAGCGGGGGGGCCGCTACGAGCAGTACTTC. Translation gives CASSSQRGGRYEQYF.